The 3 T cell receptor beta chains in this list originate from one sample, sequenced in a study of cytomegalovirus exposure and HLA in healthy donors (dated by TCRdb to the late 2010s). The library was obtained by the immunoSEQ multiplex PCR assay. For the multiplex PCR, a mixture combining 60 forward primers for TCR Vbeta segments and 13 reverse primers for TCR Jbeta segments was used. Imported from immuneACCESS, the table was reduced by TCRdb to in-frame sequences with V and J called. These copies leave out some clones; in studies compared against another copy, an unresolved V gene accounts for under half, and the cause of the remainder is not known. The sample includes around 240,000 clones, with about 81% observed a single time. 5% to 6.5% of the sample goes to the ten largest clones. Sequencing input: PBMCs. The receptors stem from a woman in her thirties or forties in good health and CMV-seropositive.

This chain joins TRBV10-1 and TRBJ2-7; 15 bases line up with TRBD2. The CDR3 covers 17 residues. Germline assignment: CDR1 WNHNN and CDR2 SYGVQD (reference sequence). With V trimmed by 5 bases and J by 2 bases, 7 bases remained unmatched. The DNA of the CDR3 is TGCGCCAGCAGTCCGGGACTAGCGGGAGGCCACCCCTACGAGCAGTACTTC. As protein: CASSPGLAGGHPYEQYF.

This sequence joins TRBV5-1 and TRBJ1-6; the D is unclear. From germline, CDR1 is SGHRS and CDR2 YFSETQ. This CDR3 spans 11 amino acids. Trimming took off 2 bases at V and 9 bases at J, with 3 bases between the two ends. CDR3 in DNA: TGCGCCAGCAGCTTCAGTTCACCCCTCCACTTT. It encodes CASSFSSPLHF.

This clone was observed a handful of times. The genes are TRBV5-4 and TRBJ1-2; TRBD1 might be the D (6 bases). V was trimmed by 0 bases and J by 6 bases, leaving 18 bases between them. This CDR3 has 16 residues. Germline values: CDR1 SGHNT, CDR2 YYREEE (reference sequence). The CDR3, as DNA: TGTGCCAGCAGCTTGGGGGGGCAGGGTGGAAGCCATGGCTACACCTTC. Translated, it gives CASSLGGQGGSHGYTF. The variable domain in full, completed from reference TRBV5-4 and TRBJ1-2, reads ETGVTQSPTHLIKTRGQQVTLRCSSQSGHNTVSWYQQALGQGPQFIFQYYREEENGRGNFPPRFSGLQFPNYSSELNVNALELDDSALYLCASSLGGQGGSHGYTFGSGTRLTVV.